These 14 T cell receptor beta chains share one sample of origin, sequenced in a study of somatic mutations in cytotoxic T cells in rheumatoid arthritis. The data were produced by immunoSEQ multiplex PCR, yet TCRdb's version contains in-frame clones alone and is incomplete. The table records about 16,000 clones, approximately 84% of them present only once. The sample was CD8+ T cells sorted from blood. These receptor sequences come from an adult with rheumatoid arthritis.

The chain employs TRBV10-3 and TRBJ1-2; possibly TRBD1 for D (5 bases). V lost 10 bases to trimming and J lost 5 bases, with 23 bases between them. This CDR3 has 15 residues. Germline CDR1 is ENHRY and CDR2 is SYGVKD. CDR3 in amino acids: CATRQSPLGRYGYTF. DNA for the CDR3: TGTGCCACCCGACAGTCCCCCCTTGGGAGGTATGGCTACACCTTC.

The chain employs TRBV5-5 and TRBJ2-7; 7 bases align to TRBD1. The CDR3 runs to 13 residues. Germline V lookup: CDR1 SGHKS, CDR2 YYEKEE (reference sequence). The J segment lost 3 bases and the V segment lost 4 bases, leaving 4 bases of the junction unmatched. The CDR3 coding sequence is TGTGCCAGCAGCCTCACAGGGGACTACGAGCAGTACTTC. Translated: CASSLTGDYEQYF.

This chain joins TRBV27 and TRBJ2-7; 8 positions match TRBD1. The germline V gene encodes CDR1 MNHEY and CDR2 SMNVEV (reference sequence). CDR3 length: 15 amino acids. V was clipped by 7 bases and J by 4 bases; unmatched bases: 12. CDR3 bases: TGTGCCAGCACCGAAATAGGGACAGGTGTATACGAGCAGTACTTC. This gives the protein CASTEIGTGVYEQYF.

This clone occurred once. The chain employs TRBV7-2 and TRBJ2-7, with D possibly called TRBD1 or TRBD2 (5 bases each). V gave up 5 bases and J gave up 5 bases, with 22 bases separating them. CDR1 and CDR2 (germline): SGHTA, FQGNSA. The CDR3 runs 16 residues. CDR3 sequence (DNA): TGTGCCAGCAGCAAACGGCTGGGGGACCCTCACCACGAGCAGTACTTC. It specifies CASSKRLGDPHHEQYF.

This clone was counted a few times. The chain has TRBV29-1 and TRBJ1-2; tentative D call: TRBD1 (5 bases). The CDR3 contains 11 residues. Germline V gives CDR1 SQVTM, CDR2 ANQGSEA. V was pared by 3 bases and J by 8 bases, with 10 bases between. The CDR3: CSVDGGTGYTF. The CDR3 DNA is TGCAGCGTTGACGGGGGTACAGGCTACACCTTC.

This sequence joins TRBV13 and TRBJ2-1; D may be TRBD1 (6 bases). This CDR3 is 15 amino acids long. Trimming removed 0 bases from V and 2 bases from J, with 8 bases in between. In germline, CDR1 is PRHDT, CDR2 FYEKMQ (reference sequence). The CDR3 DNA follows: TGTGCCAGCAGCTTAGGCCGGACAGCCTACAATGAGCAGTTCTTC. Its translation is CASSLGRTAYNEQFF. Using reference TRBV13 and TRBJ2-1 for the parts outside the CDR3, the full variable domain is AAGVIQSPRHLIKEKRETATLKCYPIPRHDTVYWYQQGPGQDPQFLISFYEKMQSDKGSIPDRFSAQQFSDYHSELNMSSLELGDSALYFCASSLGRTAYNEQFFGPGTRLTVL.

The rearrangement links TRBV5-1 to TRBJ1-1; 11 bases fit TRBD1. The ends lost 4 bases at V and 0 bases at J; junction bases unmatched: 5. CDR1 is SGHRS, CDR2 YFSETQ, per germline. The length of the CDR3 is 16 residues. CDR3 protein: CASSPGTGGMNTEAFF. CDR3 in DNA: TGCGCCAGCAGCCCCGGGACAGGGGGAATGAACACTGAAGCTTTCTTT. Drawing the rest from reference TRBV5-1 and TRBJ1-1, the complete variable domain is KAGVTQTPRYLIKTRGQQVTLSCSPISGHRSVSWYQQTPGQGLQFLFEYFSETQRNKGNFPGRFSGRQFSNSRSEMNVSTLELGDSALYLCASSPGTGGMNTEAFFGQGTRLTVV.

This clone was detected only once. This same CDR3 is encoded by further DNA sequences in the sample. V and J are TRBV28 and TRBJ2-7; TRBD1 aligns across 8 bases. Germline V lookup: CDR1 MDHEN, CDR2 SYDVKM. The CDR3 covers 13 residues. V shed 5 bases, J shed 5 bases, and the junction held 5 bases outside the gene matches. The CDR3 spells CASSPDRVHEQYF. Written as DNA, the CDR3 is TGTGCCAGCAGTCCGGACAGGGTCCACGAGCAGTACTTC.

This clone was detected only a few times. A read error may account for a junction end that differs from germline. This sequence joins TRBV28 and TRBJ2-7; the D gene is possibly TRBD2 (5 bases). Germline values: CDR1 MDHEN, CDR2 SYDVKM. The CDR3 contains 11 residues. Here the CDR3 DNA reads TGTGCCAGCAGTTGGGAGTACGGGCAGTACTTC. It encodes CASSWEYGQYF.

The CDR3, as DNA: TGTGCTAGTGGTCCTTGGACAGAAGGGAGCACTGAAGCTTTCTTT. Its protein product is CASGPWTEGSTEAFF. V and J are TRBV12-5 and TRBJ1-1; D perhaps matches TRBD1 (6 bases). Germline lookup yields CDR1 LGHNT and CDR2 FRNRAP. Trimming pared 5 bases from V and 4 bases from J, leaving 17 bases between. The CDR3 loop spans 15 amino acids.

This clone was picked up a small number of times. This chain joins TRBV5-1 and TRBJ2-7; unclear D gene. Germline V gene data show CDR1 as SGHRS and CDR2 as YFSETQ. The length of the CDR3 is 13 residues. Trimming removed 0 bases from V and 3 bases from J, with 7 bases in between. The CDR3 here is CASSLAWGYEQYF. The CDR3 nucleotides read TGCGCCAGCAGCTTGGCCTGGGGCTACGAGCAGTACTTC.

The gene calls are TRBV18 and TRBJ2-3; TRBD1 matches at 11 bases. V shed 7 bases and J 4 bases; nucleotides not matched to a gene: 7. The CDR3 consists of 15 residues. The germline V gene has CDR1 KGHSH and CDR2 LQKENI. This CDR3 is CASYPGQGVSDTQYF. DNA for the CDR3: TGTGCCAGCTATCCGGGACAGGGGGTTTCAGATACGCAGTATTTT.

The V and J genes are TRBV6-6 and TRBJ2-2; D possibly corresponds to TRBD1 (5 bases). V shed 0 bases and J shed 2 bases, with 7 bases lying between them. CDR1 MNHNY and CDR2 SVGAGI come from the germline V gene (reference sequence). The CDR3 covers 15 residues. This chain's CDR3 is CASSYSQENTGELFF. CDR3 sequence (DNA): TGTGCCAGCAGTTACTCACAGGAAAACACCGGGGAGCTGTTTTTT.

V usage is TRBV5-1 and J usage is TRBJ2-7, with a possible D match to TRBD1 (7 bases). The CDR3 is 16 residues long. Trimming left V 1 base short and J 2 bases short, with 16 bases between. CDR1 and CDR2 from the germline V gene are SGHRS and YFSETQ. In DNA form, the CDR3 reads TGCGCCAGCAGCTTGTGGGGGGACAGCTCCGCCTACGAGCAGTACTTC. It specifies CASSLWGDSSAYEQYF.